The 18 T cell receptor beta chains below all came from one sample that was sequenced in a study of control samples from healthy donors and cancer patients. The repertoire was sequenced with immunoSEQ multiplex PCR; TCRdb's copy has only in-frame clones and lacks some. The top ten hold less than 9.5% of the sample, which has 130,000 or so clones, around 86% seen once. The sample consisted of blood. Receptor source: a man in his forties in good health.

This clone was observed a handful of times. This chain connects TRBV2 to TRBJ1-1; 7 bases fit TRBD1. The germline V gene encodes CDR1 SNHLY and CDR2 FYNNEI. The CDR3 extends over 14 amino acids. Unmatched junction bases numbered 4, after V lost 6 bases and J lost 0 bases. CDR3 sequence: CASSRDSMNTEAFF. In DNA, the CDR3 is TGTGCCAGCAGCAGGGACAGCATGAACACTGAAGCTTTCTTT. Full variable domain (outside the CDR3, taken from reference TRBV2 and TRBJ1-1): EPEVTQTPSHQVTQMGQEVILRCVPISNHLYFYWYRQILGQKVEFLVSFYNNEISEKSEIFDDQFSVERPDGSNFTLKIRSTKLEDSAMYFCASSRDSMNTEAFFGQGTRLTVV.

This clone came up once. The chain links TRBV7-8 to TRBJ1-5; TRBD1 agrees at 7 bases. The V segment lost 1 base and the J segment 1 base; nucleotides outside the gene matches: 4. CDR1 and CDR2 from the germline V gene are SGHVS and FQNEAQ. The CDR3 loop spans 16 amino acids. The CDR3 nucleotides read TGTGCCAGCAGCTTAGGGACAGGTCTAAGCAATCAGCCCCAGCATTTT. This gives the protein CASSLGTGLSNQPQHF.

The CDR3 bases are TGTGCCAGCAGCCTTCGACGGACCGGGGAGCTGTTTTTT. As protein: CASSLRRTGELFF. This sequence joins TRBV3-1 (or the pseudogene TRBV3-2) and TRBJ2-2; unclear D gene. V was clipped by 4 bases and J by 5 bases, with 8 bases between them. Germline V CDR1 and CDR2: LGHDT, YNNKEL (reference sequence). This CDR3 is built from 13 residues.

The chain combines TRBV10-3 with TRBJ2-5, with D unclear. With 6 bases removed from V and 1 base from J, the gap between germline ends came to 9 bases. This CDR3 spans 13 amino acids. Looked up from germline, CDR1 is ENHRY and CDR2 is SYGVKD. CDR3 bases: TGTGCCATCAGCAAGCCCGCCCAAGAGACCCAGTACTTC. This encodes CAISKPAQETQYF.

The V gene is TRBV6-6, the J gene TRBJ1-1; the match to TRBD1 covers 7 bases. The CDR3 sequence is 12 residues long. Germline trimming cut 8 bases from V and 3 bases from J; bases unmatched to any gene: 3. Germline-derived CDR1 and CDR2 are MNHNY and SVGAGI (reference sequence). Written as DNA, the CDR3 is TGTGCCAGCTCAGGGGGGTACACTGAAGCTTTCTTT. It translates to CASSGGYTEAFF.

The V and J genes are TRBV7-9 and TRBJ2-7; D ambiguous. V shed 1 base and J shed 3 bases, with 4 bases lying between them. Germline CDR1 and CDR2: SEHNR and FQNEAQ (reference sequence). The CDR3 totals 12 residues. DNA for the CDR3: TGTGCCAGCAGCTTAGTGGGCTACGAGCAGTACTTC. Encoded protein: CASSLVGYEQYF. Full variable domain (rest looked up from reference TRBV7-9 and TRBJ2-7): DTGVSQNPRHKITKRGQNVTFRCDPISEHNRLYWYRQTLGQGPEFLTYFQNEAQLEKSRLLSDRFSAERPKGSFSTLEIQRTEQGDSAMYLCASSLVGYEQYFGPGTRLTVT.

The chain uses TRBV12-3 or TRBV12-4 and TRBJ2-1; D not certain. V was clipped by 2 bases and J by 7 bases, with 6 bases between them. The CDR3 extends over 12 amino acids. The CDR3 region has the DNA TGTGCCAGCAGTTTACTAGGAAATGAGCAGTTCTTC. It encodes CASSLLGNEQFF.

Here the CDR3 DNA reads TGTGCCTGGAGTGTCTCAGGGGGGACCCAGTACTTC. Translating it yields CAWSVSGGTQYF. The rearrangement uses TRBV30 and TRBJ2-5; 7 bases are shared with TRBD1. J gave up 7 bases and V 0 bases, and 2 bases lay outside the gene matches. This CDR3 has 12 amino acids. CDR1 GTSNPN and CDR2 SVGIG come from the germline V gene (reference sequence).

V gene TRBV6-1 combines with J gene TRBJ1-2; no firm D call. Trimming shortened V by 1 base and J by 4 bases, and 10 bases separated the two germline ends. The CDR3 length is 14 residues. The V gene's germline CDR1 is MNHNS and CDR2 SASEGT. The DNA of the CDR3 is TGTGCCAGCAGTGAAGAAGCGTGGGGCTATGGCTACACCTTC. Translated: CASSEEAWGYGYTF.

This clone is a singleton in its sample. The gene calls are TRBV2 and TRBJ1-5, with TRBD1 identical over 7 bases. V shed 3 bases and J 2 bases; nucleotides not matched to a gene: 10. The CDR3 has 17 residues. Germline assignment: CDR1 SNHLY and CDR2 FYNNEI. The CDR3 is CASSDSTWQGGNQPQHF. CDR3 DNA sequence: TGTGCCAGCAGTGATAGTACGTGGCAGGGGGGCAATCAGCCCCAGCATTTT.

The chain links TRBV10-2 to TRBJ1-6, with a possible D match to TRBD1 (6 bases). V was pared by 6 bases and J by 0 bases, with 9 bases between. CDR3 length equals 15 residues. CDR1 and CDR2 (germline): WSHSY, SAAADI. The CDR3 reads CASRPDSSYNSPLHF. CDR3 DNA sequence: TGCGCCAGCAGACCGGACAGCTCCTATAATTCACCCCTCCACTTT.

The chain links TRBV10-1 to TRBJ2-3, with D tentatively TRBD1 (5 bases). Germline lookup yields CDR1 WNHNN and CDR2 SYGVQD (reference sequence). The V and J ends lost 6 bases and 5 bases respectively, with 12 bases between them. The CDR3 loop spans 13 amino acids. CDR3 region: CASRGQGEDTQYF. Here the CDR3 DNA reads TGCGCCAGCAGAGGGCAGGGCGAAGATACGCAGTATTTT.

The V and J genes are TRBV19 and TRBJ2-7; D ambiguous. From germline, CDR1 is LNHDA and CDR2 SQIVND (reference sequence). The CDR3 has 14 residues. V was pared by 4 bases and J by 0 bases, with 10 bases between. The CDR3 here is CASSTAGRSYEQYF. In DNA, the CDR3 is TGTGCCAGTAGTACCGCCGGGCGCTCCTACGAGCAGTACTTC.

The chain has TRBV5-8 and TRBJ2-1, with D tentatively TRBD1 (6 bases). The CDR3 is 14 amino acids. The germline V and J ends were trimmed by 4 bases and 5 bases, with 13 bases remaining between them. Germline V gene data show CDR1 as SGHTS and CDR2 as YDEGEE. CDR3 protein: CASSTSTGHNEQFF. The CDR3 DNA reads TGTGCCAGCAGCACCTCGACAGGCCACAATGAGCAGTTCTTC.

For the CDR3, the DNA is TGTGCCAGCAGCGACTCAGACCGGGAGGGCTCTGGAAACACCATATATTTT. Its protein product is CASSDSDREGSGNTIYF. The V and J genes are TRBV9 and TRBJ1-3; no reliable D call. The CDR3 consists of 17 residues. Trimming shortened V by 3 bases and J by 0 bases, and 16 bases separated the two germline ends. Germline CDR1 and CDR2: SGDLS and YYNGEE.

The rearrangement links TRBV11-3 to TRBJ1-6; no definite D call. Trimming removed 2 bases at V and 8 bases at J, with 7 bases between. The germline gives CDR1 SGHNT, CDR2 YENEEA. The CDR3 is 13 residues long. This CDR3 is CASSLLMDSPLHF. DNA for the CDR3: TGTGCCAGCAGCTTACTGATGGATTCACCCCTCCACTTT.

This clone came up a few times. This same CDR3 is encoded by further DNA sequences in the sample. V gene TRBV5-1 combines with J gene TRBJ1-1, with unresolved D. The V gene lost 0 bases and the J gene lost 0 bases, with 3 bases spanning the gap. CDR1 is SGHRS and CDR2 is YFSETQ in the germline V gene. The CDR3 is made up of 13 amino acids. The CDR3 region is CASSLVVNTEAFF. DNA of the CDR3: TGCGCCAGCAGCTTGGTGGTGAACACTGAAGCTTTCTTT.

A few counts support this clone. The CDR3 sequence is CASADRGAADTQYF. CDR3 sequence (DNA): TGTGCCAGCGCCGACAGGGGGGCTGCAGATACGCAGTATTTT. The chain is built from TRBV7-2 and TRBJ2-3, with 9 positions matching TRBD1. This CDR3 comprises 14 residues. CDR1 SGHTA and CDR2 FQGNSA come from the germline V gene. J lost 4 bases, V lost 8 bases, and 7 bases had no gene match.